What follows are 8 T cell receptor beta chains derived from one specimen sequenced in a study of response to subunit inactivated influenza vaccine. TCRdb independently ran MiXCR on the RT-PCR reads; one entry per CDR3 protein. Found here are 650,000 to 700,000 distinct CDR3 sequences, about 15% of them singletons; the top ten hold 11%. The sample was PBMCs from blood, taken about 13 days after vaccination. These receptor sequences come from a man aged 50-60 years who received an inactivated influenza vaccine.

Of note for this clonotype: Relative to the germline gene, one junction end is altered; a read error may explain this. This chain joins TRBV20-1 and TRBJ2-7, with D perhaps TRBD1 or TRBD2 (5 bases each). The CDR3 covers 11 residues. Germline-derived CDR1 and CDR2 are DFQATT and SNEGSKA (reference sequence). The CDR3 sequence is CSVRGDYEHYF. For the CDR3, the DNA is TGCAGTGTAAGGGGAGACTACGAGCACTACTTC.

This clonotype was seen many times. The rearrangement links TRBV7-8 to TRBJ2-1; 7 bases are a match to TRBD2. The V gene end was trimmed by 8 bases and the J gene end by 7 bases; junction bases not matched to a gene: 11. CDR1 is SGHVS, CDR2 FQNEAQ, per germline. The CDR3 totals 14 residues. The DNA for the CDR3 is TGTGCCAGCGGAAGGACTAGAAGTGGTAATGAGCAGTTCTTC. This encodes CASGRTRSGNEQFF.

J is TRBJ1-6 and V is TRBV12-3 or TRBV12-4; 7 nucleotides agree with TRBD1. This CDR3 region has 14 residues. The V and J ends lost 2 bases and 13 bases, in that order; junction bases with no gene match: 8. The CDR3 is CASSLRRGFKPLHF. Here the CDR3 DNA reads TGTGCCAGCAGTTTACGCAGGGGGTTTAAGCCCCTCCACTTT.

This clonotype was recorded a few times. The V and J genes are TRBV20-1 and TRBJ1-2, with D possibly matching TRBD1 (5 bases). Looked up from germline, CDR1 is DFQATT and CDR2 is SNEGSKA (reference sequence). V was trimmed by 2 bases and J by 4 bases, leaving 11 bases between them. The CDR3 consists of 13 residues. CDR3 nucleotides: TGCAGTGCTAGACAGACAGCTTCCTATGGCTACACCTTC. The encoded protein is CSARQTASYGYTF.

This clonotype showed up just a few times. This chain connects TRBV29-1 to TRBJ2-1, with 8 bases that match TRBD1. Germline CDR1 is SQVTM and CDR2 is ANQGSEA. The V segment lost 7 bases and the J segment 6 bases; nucleotides outside the gene matches: 8. This CDR3 comprises 13 residues. The CDR3 protein is CSARPGGRNEQFF. The CDR3 bases are TGCAGCGCAAGGCCAGGGGGCCGCAATGAGCAGTTCTTC.

This clonotype has more than one count but fewer than ten. Written as DNA, the CDR3 is TGTGCCAGCAGCCAAGAGCTACAAGGGGGAAACACCATATATTTT. It is translated as CASSQELQGGNTIYF. V usage is TRBV3-1 and J usage is TRBJ1-3; D unresolved. The germline CDR1 and CDR2 sequences are LGHDT and YNNKEL (reference sequence). The V gene lost 0 bases and the J gene lost 4 bases, with 10 bases spanning the gap. The CDR3 runs 15 residues.

In DNA, the CDR3 is TGTGCCAGCAGCTGGGGACCTCGTTACGAGCAGTACTTC. This translates into CASSWGPRYEQYF. V gene TRBV6-2 or TRBV6-3 combines with J gene TRBJ2-7, with D possibly called TRBD1 or TRBD2 (5 bases each). The germline CDR1 and CDR2 sequences are MNHEY and SVGEGT. V was clipped by 6 bases and J by 4 bases, with 13 bases between them. The CDR3 has 13 amino acids.

Note on this clonotype: Germline is not matched at one junction end, which may reflect a read error. The chain joins TRBV2 to TRBJ2-5; 7 positions match TRBD1. This CDR3 spans 18 amino acids. Germline values: CDR1 SNHLY, CDR2 FYNNEI. The DNA of the CDR3 is TGTACCAGCAGTTTAGGGAACAGGGGTTGGGGATCCCGAGAGACCCAGTACTTC. It is translated as CTSSLGNRGWGSRETQYF.